This T cell receptor beta chain is drawn from a study of identical twins. Whole-study findings and limits: It was cross-sectional statistical analysis, not following the same donors, that the conclusions relied on. Twin-shared out-of-frame alpha sequences showed excess low generation probability. With abundant cord blood beta clonotypes, insertions were fewer; memory repertoires showed no such pattern.

One entry per CDR3 protein results from TCRdb running MiXCR on the 5' RACE reads. Of approximately 630,000 distinct CDR3 sequences listed, about 7.6% are singletons. V lost 1 base, J lost 2 bases, and 11 bases lay in between. The CDR3 has 15 amino acids. This clonotype has a count of ten or more. The antigen is unknown. These data were also filed under a second study, of yellow fever vaccine responses in identical twins.

The chain employs TRBV12-3 or TRBV12-4 and TRBJ1-1, with D tentatively TRBD1 (5 bases). The sequence came from a woman in her late teens or twenties in good health. The specimen was PBMCs. DNA of the CDR3: TGTGCCAGCAGTTTAGGGCTCCAGGGAAACACTGAAGCTTTCTTT. Its translation: CASSLGLQGNTEAFF.